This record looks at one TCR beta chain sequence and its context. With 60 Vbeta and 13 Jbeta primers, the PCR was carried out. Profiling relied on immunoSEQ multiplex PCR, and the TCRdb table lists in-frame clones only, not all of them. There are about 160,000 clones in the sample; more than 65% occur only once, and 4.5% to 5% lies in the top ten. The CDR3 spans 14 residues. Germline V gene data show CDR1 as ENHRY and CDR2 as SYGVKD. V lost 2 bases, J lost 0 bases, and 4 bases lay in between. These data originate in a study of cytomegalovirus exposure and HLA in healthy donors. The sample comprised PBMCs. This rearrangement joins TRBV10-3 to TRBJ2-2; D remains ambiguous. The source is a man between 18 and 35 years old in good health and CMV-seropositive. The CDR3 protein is CAISEPANTGELFF. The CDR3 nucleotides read TGTGCCATCAGTGAGCCAGCGAACACCGGGGAGCTGTTTTTT.